This TCR beta chain was captured in a study of cytomegalovirus exposure and HLA in healthy donors (dated by TCRdb to 2015 to 2018). Background for the entire study: An earlier analysis of some 550 of the donors reported 250 to 300 Gb of sequence data and 117 million unique TCR beta sequences from around 200 million T cells. About 280 gigabases of sequencing data and approximately 91 million unique TCR sequences made up an early release that covered several hundred HLA-typed donors. A later genetic analysis took genome-wide SNP genotypes for about 55% of the 666 donors and used that subset as a discovery cohort. The genetic ancestry cluster associated with self-reported Caucasian donors included roughly four fifths of the approximately 430 genotyped donors. Rather than drawing on any new phenotypic data, the later analysis identified candidate immune exposures from TCR beta sequences and the way those sequences occurred across donors. In a later analysis, previously published TCR beta repertoires from some 640 donors were re-analyzed and high-resolution HLA genotyping was added so that TCR occurrence patterns could be studied. Every repertoire in the discovery cohort had been generated on one and the same sequencing platform. In an earlier analysis of a few hundred of the donors, high-throughput TCR beta sequencing was used to judge whether each TCR beta V gene segment behaved as functional or pseudogenic. The study aimed to test whether signatures of past pathogen exposure could be identified by cataloging public T cell receptors. The study used immunosequencing to profile the T cell repertoires of 666 subjects and linked those repertoires to cytomegalovirus serostatus. Donor age, sex, ethnicity and CMV serostatus were compiled together with the repertoire data. Among about 400 genotyped donors of the cohort, an average of about 240,000 unique TCR beta nucleotide sequences was sequenced per donor, of which roughly 17% were non-productive. Both class I and class II loci were covered by HLA typing, at four-digit resolution. A handful of DR-DQ haplotypes were handled as single units for association and clustering because linkage in the cohort was strong. To predict cytomegalovirus infection status, the study combined high-throughput TCR immunosequencing, statistical association of individual TCRs with disease status, and machine learning. Besides the first cohort of 666 subjects, a separate validation cohort made up of 95 to 150 different subjects was used. Typing coverage differed by locus: A, B, C, DRB1 and DQB1 were typed in about 620-630 donors, DQA1 in about 500, DPA1 in roughly 590, and DPB1 in around 490.

A note on this clone: Its antigen has not been determined. No per-base quality is available; no much larger clone lies one base away.

The cohort was made up of roughly 670 healthy bone marrow donors. At the time of sampling, all cohort members were nominally healthy, though unrecorded immune exposures were likely present. The donor was CMV seropositive and belonged to the group of a few hundred seropositive cohort members. Each donor provided a peripheral blood sample, and peripheral blood mononuclear cells were used for TCR beta sequencing. The Qiagen DNeasy Blood Extraction Kit was used to extract genomic DNA from the blood cell samples. The paper's findings and limits, for the study overall: A later analysis found that HLA-associated TCR beta chains were more clonally expanded and had lower generation probabilities than equally common non-associated chains. According to the authors, the approach could potentially be generalized to other disease states and immunological phenotypes. A further reported finding was that TCR beta sequences accurately predicted the HLA-A and HLA-B alleles for most subjects in the first cohort. Sequencing depth was assumed to be roughly uniform across donors in the presence/absence analyses, though that assumption may not hold. The sequencing pipeline was judged likely to have produced a cluster of highly shared sequence variants as a technical artifact. Because counts were too low, roughly 16 rarely observed V segments, including chromosome 9 orphons, were excluded from the earlier analysis of 587 of the donors. Correlated functional status among segregating V segments might be attributable to linkage disequilibrium, but an unknown experimental factor could not be ruled out. According to a later analysis, parvovirus B19, influenza, CMV and Epstein-Barr virus appeared linked to several top co-occurrence clusters. In an earlier analysis of 587 of the donors, most TCR beta V segments were observed in productive rearrangements about 90% or about 30% of the time, broadly matching IMGT annotations. Strong co-occurrence of HLA alleles, especially DR and DQ, made assigning TCR associations to individual alleles difficult. Because some donors lacked HLA typing at each locus, the association tests relied only on the typed subset. In a later analysis, the rate of TCR association differed among HLA loci, with DRB1 alleles having the most associated TCRs and HLA-C alleles having the fewest. Specific HLA alleles were associated with around 18,000 TCR beta sequences at a false discovery rate of 0.05 in a later analysis. An association between a missense DCLRE1C variant and V-gene and J-gene trimming of TCR beta chains was found in a later genetic analysis and replicated in an independent cohort. Across donors, most TCR sequences were observed very rarely, whereas some public TCRs were present in many individuals. In the study, some 180 TCR beta chains were listed as associated with cytomegalovirus. The 87-base-pair reads could not distinguish some IMGT-functional V segments, including TRBV6-2 and TRBV6-3, so those segments were excluded. According to a later analysis, most CMV-associated TCR beta chains appeared to be HLA-restricted, and the HLA associations seemed to be driven largely by CMV exposure. In both the original and validation cohorts, the classifier was reported to diagnose cytomegalovirus status with high specificity and sensitivity. Only TCR beta chains were sequenced in this cohort, and the absence of alpha or paired-chain data limited detectable features. CMV serostatus was the only immune exposure information available for the cohort. In vitro tests confirmed that a few of the cytomegalovirus-associated TCR beta chains recognize cytomegalovirus antigens. Compared with the approximately 600-donor mean, donors in an Asian-associated ancestry cluster had fewer N-insertions in productive TCRs, according to a later genetic analysis.

From the germline V gene (reference sequence), CDR1 is GTSNPN and CDR2 is SVGIG. The germline ends are 11 bases apart after V is trimmed by 2 bases and J by 10 bases. Spanning cysteine to phenylalanine, the CDR3 consists of 11 amino acids. Left in the record is the CDR3 DNA by itself, 33 bases read in frame from the first base. Libraries came from the immunoSEQ multiplex PCR assay. For the multiplex PCR, a mixture combining 60 forward primers for TCR Vbeta segments and 13 reverse primers for TCR Jbeta segments was used. Amplification of the CDR3 region of rearranged TCR beta genes was performed with a multiplex PCR assay on genomic DNA. Amplified TCR beta libraries were sequenced as 87-base-pair reads on the Illumina HiSeq System. Per the authors' processing: In a later analysis, 77 million or so unique TCR beta chains were counted across the 500 to 700 repertoires, and roughly 11 million of these chains were shared by at least two donors. Raw reads were error-corrected and collapsed into unique sequences with a nearest-neighbor algorithm that merged closely related sequences to remove PCR and sequencing errors. To assign V, D and J gene segments, CDR3 sequences were aligned to IMGT reference sequences. Each retained sequence needed at least a six-nucleotide match to both a V gene segment and a J gene segment. A rearrangement was called productive if the CDR3 had no stop codons and remained in frame with V and J, and every other rearrangement was called non-productive. CDR3 was defined by IMGT convention, running from the second conserved V-encoded cysteine to the conserved J-encoded phenylalanine. The earlier analysis of about 620 of the donors excluded sequences that lacked an unambiguous match to a single V gene segment. An earlier analysis of just under 600 of the donors called V segments functional above 56.7% productive rearrangements and segregating when the between-donor standard deviation exceeded 5%. To diagnose cytomegalovirus status from the catalog of TCR beta chain sequences, a statistical classification framework was built. In a later analysis, TCR nucleotide sequences were compared against IMGT/GENE-DB human TR gene sequences so that V and J genes could be assigned. A later analysis assigned CDR3 sequences and most-parsimonious VDJ recombination scenarios with the TCRdist pipeline. In a later analysis, each TCR beta chain was defined by its CDR3 amino acid sequence together with its V-gene family, and reads without a unique V-gene family were excluded. As a way to deal with suspected cross-contamination and a sequencing artifact, a later analysis dropped hundreds of nucleotide sequences that were highly shared and had low generation probability. A later analysis calculated a clonal expansion index for each public chain from normalized within-repertoire ranks of inferred template counts. In a later analysis, generation probabilities were computed with a VDJ recombination model fitted to out-of-frame rearrangements, and the resulting probabilities were checked against IGoR. In a later analysis, TCR-TCR, TCR-HLA and TCR-CMV co-occurrence was scored with hypergeometric tests, and a repertoire-size bias correction was applied to TCR pairs. False discovery rates were estimated in a later analysis by permuting HLA or CMV assignments 20 times. In a later analysis, co-occurring TCRs were grouped using DBSCAN, with TCRdist sequence similarity added in when clustering inside HLA-allele-positive subsets. Co-occurrence clustering excluded repertoires with fewer than 30,000 or more than 120,000 public chains, plus five with anomalous nucleotide sharing. TCRdb re-hosts the immuneACCESS table, in-frame sequences only. Its copies lack some clones; in the studies checked, an unresolved V gene accounts for under half of them, and the cause for the rest is not known. V and J calls and clone size are copied from that table; D and trimming were computed from the DNA. This sample holds 150,000 to 180,000 clones; roughly 77% were observed only once. The ten largest clones add up to 7.7% of the sample.

The source material was PBMCs. The TCR originated in a young man in good health and CMV-seropositive. The chain was built from TRBV30 and TRBJ1-1; the D gene remains uncertain. Here the CDR3 is given as CAWSPEPPAFF. DNA sequence: TGTGCCTGGAGTCCAGAACCCCCAGCTTTCTTT.